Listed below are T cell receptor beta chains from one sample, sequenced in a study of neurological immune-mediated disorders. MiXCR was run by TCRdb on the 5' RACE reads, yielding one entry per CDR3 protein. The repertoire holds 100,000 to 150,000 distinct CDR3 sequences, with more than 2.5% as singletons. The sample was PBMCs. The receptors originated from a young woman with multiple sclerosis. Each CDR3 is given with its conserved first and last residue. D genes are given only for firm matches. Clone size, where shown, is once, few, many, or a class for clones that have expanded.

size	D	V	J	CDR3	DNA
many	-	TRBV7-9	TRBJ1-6	CASSLRDINSPLHF	TGTGCCAGCAGCTTGAGGGACATTAATTCACCCCTCCACTTT
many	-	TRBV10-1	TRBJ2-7	CATPREQYF	TGCGCCACCCCACGCGAGCAGTACTTC
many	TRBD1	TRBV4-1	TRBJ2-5	CASSQPGTVKETQYF	TGCGCCAGCAGCCAGCCCGGGACAGTAAAAGAGACCCAGTACTTC
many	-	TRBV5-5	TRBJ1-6	CASSYPYSPLHF	TGTGCCAGCAGTTACCCGTATTCACCCCTCCACTTT
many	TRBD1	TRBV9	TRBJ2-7	CASSVEGTGVPTYEQYF	TGTGCCAGCAGCGTAGAAGGGACAGGGGTCCCTACCTACGAGCAGTACTTC
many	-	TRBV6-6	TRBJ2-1	CATHPETDLNEQFF	TGTGCCACCCACCCCGAGACAGATCTTAATGAGCAGTTCTTC
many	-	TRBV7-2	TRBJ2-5	CASSWRGPQETQYF	TGTGCCAGCAGCTGGAGGGGGCCTCAAGAGACCCAGTACTTC
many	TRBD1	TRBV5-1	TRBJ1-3	CASSLGQQGASGNTIYF	TGCGCCAGCAGCTTGGGACAACAGGGGGCGAGTGGAAACACCATATATTTT
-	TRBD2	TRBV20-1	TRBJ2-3	CSAMSAAGGTDTQYF	TGCAGTGCTATGAGTGCGGCGGGAGGCACAGATACGCAGTATTTT
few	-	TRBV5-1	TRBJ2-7	CASSFTFRGGEQYF	TGCGCCAGCAGCTTTACTTTCAGGGGCGGAGAGCAGTACTTC
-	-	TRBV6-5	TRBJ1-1	CASSYSGIEAFF	TGTGCCAGCAGTTACTCAGGTATTGAAGCTTTCTTT
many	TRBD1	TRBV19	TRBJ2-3	CASCRDRASDTQYF	TGTGCCAGTTGCCGGGACAGGGCTTCGGATACGCAGTATTTT